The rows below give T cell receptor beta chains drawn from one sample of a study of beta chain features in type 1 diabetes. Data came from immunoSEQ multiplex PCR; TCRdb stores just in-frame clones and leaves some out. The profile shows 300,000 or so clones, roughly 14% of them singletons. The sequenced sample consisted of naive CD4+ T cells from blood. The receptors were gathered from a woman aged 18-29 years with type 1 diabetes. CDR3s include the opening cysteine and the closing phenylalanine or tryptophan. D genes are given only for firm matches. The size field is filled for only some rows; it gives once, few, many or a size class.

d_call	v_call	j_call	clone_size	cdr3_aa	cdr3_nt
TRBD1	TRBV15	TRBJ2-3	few	CATRPGQGVPFSTDTQYF	TGTGCCACCAGACCGGGACAGGGGGTCCCTTTCTCCACAGATACGCAGTATTTT
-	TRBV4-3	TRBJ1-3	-	CASSQDWTASSGNTIYF	TGCGCCAGCAGCCAAGATTGGACTGCTAGCTCTGGAAACACCATATATTTT
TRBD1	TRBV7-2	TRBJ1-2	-	CASSVGQGGGGYTF	TGTGCCAGCAGCGTTGGACAGGGCGGCGGAGGCTACACCTTC
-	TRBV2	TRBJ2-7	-	CASRSGVVEQYF	TGTGCCAGCAGGTCAGGGGTGGTCGAGCAGTACTTC
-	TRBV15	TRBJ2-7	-	CATSRVVGVREQYF	TGTGCCACCAGCAGAGTGGTGGGAGTACGGGAGCAGTACTTC
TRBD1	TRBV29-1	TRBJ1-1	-	CSGRQGAMNTEAFF	TGCAGCGGCAGACAGGGAGCCATGAACACTGAAGCTTTCTTT
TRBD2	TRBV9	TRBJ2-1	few	CASSLTSVYYNEQFF	TGTGCCAGCAGCCTGACTAGCGTCTACTACAATGAGCAGTTCTTC
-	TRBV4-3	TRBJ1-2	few	CASSPSGRAYGYTF	TGCGCCAGCAGCCCATCGGGCAGGGCCTATGGCTACACCTTC
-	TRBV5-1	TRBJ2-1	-	CASSLPNDNEQFF	TGCGCCAGCAGCTTGCCCAATGACAATGAGCAGTTCTTC
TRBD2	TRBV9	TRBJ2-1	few	CASSVRSGVYNEQFF	TGTGCCAGCAGCGTAAGGAGCGGGGTCTACAATGAGCAGTTCTTC
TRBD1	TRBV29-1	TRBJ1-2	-	CSAPTGVGGYTF	TGCAGCGCCCCGACAGGGGTAGGTGGCTACACCTTC
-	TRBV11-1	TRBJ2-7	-	CASSLDPKSGYEQYF	TGTGCCAGCAGCTTAGATCCCAAGAGCGGCTACGAGCAGTACTTC
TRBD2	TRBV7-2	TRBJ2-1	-	CASSLSVLAGAGNEQFF	TGTGCCAGCAGCCTATCTGTACTAGCGGGAGCTGGCAATGAGCAGTTCTTC
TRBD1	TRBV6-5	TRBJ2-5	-	CASSRDRGWETQYF	TGTGCCAGCAGTCGGGACAGGGGCTGGGAGACCCAGTACTTC
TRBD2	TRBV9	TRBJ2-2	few	CASSALARNTGELFF	TGTGCCAGCAGCGCACTAGCGAGGAACACCGGGGAGCTGTTTTTT
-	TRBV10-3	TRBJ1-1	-	CATQREMNTEAFF	TGTGCCACCCAACGGGAGATGAACACTGAAGCTTTCTTT
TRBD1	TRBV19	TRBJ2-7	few	CASRTMNPQDRDEQYF	TGTGCCAGTAGAACAATGAACCCCCAGGACAGGGACGAGCAGTACTTC
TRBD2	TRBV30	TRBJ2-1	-	CAWSGLAVMNEQFF	TGTGCCTGGAGCGGACTAGCGGTAATGAATGAGCAGTTCTTC
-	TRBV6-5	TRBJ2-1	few	CASSYPPNEQFF	TGTGCCAGCAGTTACCCCCCTAATGAGCAGTTCTTC
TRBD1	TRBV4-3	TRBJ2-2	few	CASSQATGTGYTGELFF	TGCGCCAGCAGCCAAGCAACCGGGACAGGTTACACCGGGGAGCTGTTTTTT
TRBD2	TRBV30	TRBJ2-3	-	CALGAGGTDTQYF	TGTGCCCTAGGGGCGGGAGGCACAGATACGCAGTATTTT
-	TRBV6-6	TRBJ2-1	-	CASSSAGEQFF	TGTGCCAGCAGTTCGGCGGGGGAGCAGTTCTTC
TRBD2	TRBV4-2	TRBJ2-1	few	CASSQGASGGYNEQFF	TGTGCCAGCAGCCAAGGGGCTAGCGGGGGTTACAATGAGCAGTTCTTC
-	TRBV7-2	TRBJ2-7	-	CASSLMSEKQYF	TGTGCCAGCAGCTTAATGTCAGAAAAGCAGTACTTC
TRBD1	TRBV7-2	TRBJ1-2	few	CASSSSGTAVGYTF	TGTGCCAGCAGCTCCTCCGGGACAGCGGTTGGCTACACCTTC
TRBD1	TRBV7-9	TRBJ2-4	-	CASSLAPPDRLAKNIQYF	TGTGCCAGCAGCTTAGCCCCCCCGGACAGGCTAGCCAAAAACATTCAGTACTTC
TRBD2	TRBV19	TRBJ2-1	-	CASSAQAGGSYNEQFF	TGTGCCAGTAGTGCCCAAGCGGGAGGGTCCTACAATGAGCAGTTCTTC
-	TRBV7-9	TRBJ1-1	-	CASSKPSEAFF	TGTGCCAGCAGCAAGCCCTCTGAAGCTTTCTTT
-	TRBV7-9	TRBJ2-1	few	CASSLGVVRGRGEQFF	TGTGCCAGCAGCTTAGGAGTTGTCAGGGGTCGGGGTGAGCAGTTCTTC
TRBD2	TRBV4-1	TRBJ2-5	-	CASSPVGLAGEGETQYF	TGCGCCAGCAGCCCGGTCGGCCTAGCGGGAGAGGGAGAGACCCAGTACTTC
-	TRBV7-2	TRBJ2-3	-	CASSSTEGPTSTDTQYF	TGTGCCAGCAGCTCCACGGAGGGTCCTACTAGCACAGATACGCAGTATTTT
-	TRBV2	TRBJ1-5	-	CASRDSQPQHF	TGTGCCAGTCGGGACTCTCAGCCCCAGCATTTT
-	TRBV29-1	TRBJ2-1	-	CSVDVAETNEQFF	TGCAGCGTTGACGTTGCAGAAACGAATGAGCAGTTCTTC
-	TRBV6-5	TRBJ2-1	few	CASSYGRGAYNEQFF	TGTGCCAGCAGTTACGGCAGGGGGGCCTACAATGAGCAGTTCTTC
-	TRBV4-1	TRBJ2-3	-	CASSLGGEDTQYF	TGCGCCAGCAGCCTCGGCGGGGAAGATACGCAGTATTTT
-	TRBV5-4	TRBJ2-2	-	CASSLVSGGLTGELFF	TGTGCCAGCAGCTTAGTTTCCGGGGGGCTCACCGGGGAGCTGTTTTTT
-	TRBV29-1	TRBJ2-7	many	CSVLPGDEQYF	TGCAGCGTTCTGCCGGGTGACGAGCAGTACTTC
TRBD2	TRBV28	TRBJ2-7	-	CASSTSGTSDVYEQYF	TGTGCCAGCAGTACCTCCGGGACTAGTGATGTCTACGAGCAGTACTTC
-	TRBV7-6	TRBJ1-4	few	CASSPRQWATNEKLFF	TGTGCCAGCAGCCCCCGACAGTGGGCAACTAATGAAAAACTGTTTTTT
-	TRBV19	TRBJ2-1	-	CASSETGPWQFF	TGTGCCAGTAGCGAGACAGGCCCCTGGCAGTTCTTC
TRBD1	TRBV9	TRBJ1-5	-	CASSPGTGAQPQHF	TGTGCCAGCAGCCCGGGGACAGGGGCTCAGCCCCAGCATTTT
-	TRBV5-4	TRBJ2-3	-	CASSLTFSGTDTQYF	TGTGCCAGCAGCTTGACTTTCAGCGGCACAGATACGCAGTATTTT
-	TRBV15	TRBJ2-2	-	CATSTYTGELFF	TGTGCCACCAGCACCTACACCGGGGAGCTGTTTTTT
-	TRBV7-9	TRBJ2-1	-	CASERFNEQFF	TGTGCCAGCGAACGGTTCAATGAGCAGTTCTTC
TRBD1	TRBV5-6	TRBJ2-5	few	CASSQDRGETQYF	TGTGCCAGCAGCCAAGACAGGGGAGAGACCCAGTACTTC
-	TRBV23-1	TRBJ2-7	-	CASSQSGAWMSDEQYF	TGCGCCAGCAGTCAATCAGGAGCGTGGATGTCTGACGAGCAGTACTTC
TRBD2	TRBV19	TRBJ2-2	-	CASNGGRGAGELFF	TGTGCCAGTAATGGCGGGAGAGGCGCCGGGGAGCTGTTTTTT
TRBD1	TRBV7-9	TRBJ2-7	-	CASSLQQGVNEQYF	TGTGCCAGCAGCTTACAGCAGGGGGTCAACGAGCAGTACTTC
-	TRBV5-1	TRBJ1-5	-	CASSLRPGGNQPQHF	TGCGCCAGCAGCCTACGCCCGGGGGGGAATCAGCCCCAGCATTTT